This is a list of T cell receptor beta chains from one sample in a study of T cells in localized non-small cell lung cancer. TCRdb's table, derived via immunoSEQ multiplex PCR, lists solely in-frame clones and lacks some. The sample has about 2,600 clones, almost 40% seen once. The input for sequencing was lung tumor tissue, taken before any cancer treatment. Receptors were obtained from an older male donor with stage II squamous cell lung carcinoma. The conserved cysteine and the conserved F or W are not part of the CDR3 here. The D gene is left open where the match is weak.

v_gene: TRBV10-3; d_gene: NA; len: 12; j_gene: TRBJ1-1; CDR3aa: ASQKPGLNTEAF
v_gene: TRBV11-3; d_gene: NA; len: 17; j_gene: TRBJ1-2; CDR3aa: ASTKDRDILGEKNYGYT
v_gene: TRBV30; d_gene: TRBD2; len: 12; j_gene: TRBJ2-3; CDR3aa: AWGLAGGTDTQY
v_gene: TRBV19; d_gene: NA; len: 14; j_gene: TRBJ1-4; CDR3aa: ASSTRSGASNEKLF
v_gene: TRBV19; d_gene: TRBD1; len: 12; j_gene: TRBJ1-1; CDR3aa: ASSTYGQGVEAF
v_gene: TRBV6-8; d_gene: TRBD2; len: 12; j_gene: TRBJ2-3; CDR3aa: ASSLAVGTDTQY
v_gene: TRBV29-1; d_gene: NA; len: 11; j_gene: TRBJ1-2; CDR3aa: SVADSYRGGYT
v_gene: TRBV10-3; d_gene: TRBD1; len: 15; j_gene: TRBJ2-1; CDR3aa: AISEATSGTGLNEQF
v_gene: TRBV6-7; d_gene: TRBD2; len: 13; j_gene: TRBJ2-1; CDR3aa: ASSYSRTSGIVSF
v_gene: TRBV4-1; d_gene: NA; len: 12; j_gene: TRBJ2-7; CDR3aa: ASSHALGVLEQY
v_gene: TRBV6-8; d_gene: NA; len: 14; j_gene: TRBJ1-5; CDR3aa: ASRAWEGLRNQPQH
v_gene: TRBV12-1; d_gene: NA; len: 17; j_gene: TRBJ2-1; CDR3aa: ASSPNRGTSGGAYNEQF
v_gene: TRBV28; d_gene: TRBD1; len: 14; j_gene: TRBJ1-1; CDR3aa: ASTREKGGRNTEAF
v_gene: TRBV6-8; d_gene: NA; len: 13; j_gene: TRBJ2-5; CDR3aa: ASNSILTGKETQY
v_gene: TRBV28; d_gene: NA; len: 12; j_gene: TRBJ2-7; CDR3aa: ASSSTGIAYEQY
v_gene: TRBV9; d_gene: NA; len: 15; j_gene: TRBJ2-3; CDR3aa: ASSVGDSGKGPDTQY
v_gene: TRBV18; d_gene: NA; len: 12; j_gene: TRBJ1-3; CDR3aa: ASSVAFSGNTIY
v_gene: TRBV29-1; d_gene: TRBD2; len: 11; j_gene: TRBJ2-1; CDR3aa: SVGAGAHNEQF
v_gene: TRBV11-3; d_gene: NA; len: 12; j_gene: TRBJ1-3; CDR3aa: ASSLDRAGNTIY
v_gene: TRBV6-8; d_gene: NA; len: 11; j_gene: TRBJ2-3; CDR3aa: ATTKLGTDTQY
v_gene: TRBV28; d_gene: TRBD1; len: 14; j_gene: TRBJ1-2; CDR3aa: ASSFPTGQGGLGYT
v_gene: TRBV9; d_gene: TRBD2; len: 13; j_gene: TRBJ2-5; CDR3aa: ASNVGTSVLETQY
v_gene: TRBV28; d_gene: NA; len: 10; j_gene: TRBJ1-1; CDR3aa: VSSFLNTEAF
v_gene: TRBV5-1; d_gene: TRBD1; len: 12; j_gene: TRBJ2-5; CDR3aa: ASSPGQGAETQY
v_gene: TRBV11-3; d_gene: NA; len: 13; j_gene: TRBJ1-2; CDR3aa: ASSPRDVPYYGYT
v_gene: TRBV11-1; d_gene: TRBD2; len: 13; j_gene: TRBJ2-1; CDR3aa: ASSFRLAEYNEQF
v_gene: TRBV28; d_gene: NA; len: 12; j_gene: TRBJ1-2; CDR3aa: ASSQGGTFYGYT
v_gene: TRBV28; d_gene: NA; len: 12; j_gene: TRBJ1-2; CDR3aa: ASSPALGGYGYT
v_gene: TRBV28; d_gene: TRBD1; len: 14; j_gene: TRBJ2-4; CDR3aa: ASSFRGIIAKNIQY
v_gene: TRBV11-3; d_gene: TRBD1; len: 12; j_gene: TRBJ1-2; CDR3aa: ASTPPRTGDGYT
v_gene: TRBV28; d_gene: NA; len: 11; j_gene: TRBJ1-2; CDR3aa: ASSFSERGGYT
v_gene: TRBV28; d_gene: TRBD1; len: 12; j_gene: TRBJ2-7; CDR3aa: ASRRDSYSYEQY
v_gene: TRBV9; d_gene: NA; len: 12; j_gene: TRBJ2-3; CDR3aa: ASSVLTGMDTQY
v_gene: TRBV28; d_gene: TRBD2; len: 14; j_gene: TRBJ2-5; CDR3aa: ASSPRGSGGQETQY
v_gene: TRBV18; d_gene: TRBD1; len: 14; j_gene: TRBJ2-2; CDR3aa: ASSMRPGQGPRELF
v_gene: TRBV6-4; d_gene: NA; len: 13; j_gene: TRBJ2-7; CDR3aa: ASSQTGFLSYEQY
v_gene: TRBV6-8; d_gene: NA; len: 12; j_gene: TRBJ1-5; CDR3aa: ASSGTSNNQPQH
v_gene: TRBV23-1; d_gene: NA; len: 11; j_gene: TRBJ2-7; CDR3aa: ASSPTTGYEQY
v_gene: TRBV28; d_gene: TRBD1; len: 13; j_gene: TRBJ1-1; CDR3aa: ASSSRLTGATEAF
v_gene: TRBV18; d_gene: TRBD2; len: 16; j_gene: TRBJ2-7; CDR3aa: ASSPRGLAGAQSGEQY
v_gene: TRBV19; d_gene: TRBD2; len: 16; j_gene: TRBJ2-2; CDR3aa: ASSILTSGRTNTGELF
v_gene: TRBV29-1; d_gene: TRBD1; len: 11; j_gene: TRBJ1-2; CDR3aa: SVGGTENYGYT
v_gene: TRBV19; d_gene: NA; len: 11; j_gene: TRBJ2-3; CDR3aa: ASIGLGTDTQY
v_gene: TRBV19; d_gene: NA; len: 12; j_gene: TRBJ1-6; CDR3aa: ASSIGQYNSPLH
v_gene: TRBV28; d_gene: TRBD1; len: 12; j_gene: TRBJ2-3; CDR3aa: ASSSTDRADTQY
v_gene: TRBV4-1; d_gene: NA; len: 12; j_gene: TRBJ2-5; CDR3aa: ASSPADGEETQY
v_gene: TRBV9; d_gene: NA; len: 15; j_gene: TRBJ1-2; CDR3aa: ASSDIPSAGRTYGYT
v_gene: TRBV29-1; d_gene: TRBD2; len: 11; j_gene: TRBJ2-2; CDR3aa: SVVGGSTGELF
v_gene: TRBV7-7; d_gene: NA; len: 12; j_gene: TRBJ2-7; CDR3aa: ASSITPGAYKQY
v_gene: TRBV19; d_gene: NA; len: 14; j_gene: TRBJ2-1; CDR3aa: ASSARQTSSYNEQF
v_gene: TRBV6-8; d_gene: NA; len: 11; j_gene: TRBJ2-7; CDR3aa: ASRTDRFYEQY
v_gene: TRBV5-5; d_gene: NA; len: 13; j_gene: TRBJ2-1; CDR3aa: ASSSDILSYNEQF
v_gene: TRBV18; d_gene: NA; len: 13; j_gene: TRBJ1-2; CDR3aa: ASSANGQLNYGYT
v_gene: TRBV9; d_gene: TRBD2; len: 12; j_gene: TRBJ2-7; CDR3aa: ASSLGLAWDEQY
v_gene: TRBV29-1; d_gene: NA; len: 12; j_gene: TRBJ2-3; CDR3aa: SVDLLLGTDTQY
v_gene: TRBV23-1; d_gene: NA; len: 11; j_gene: TRBJ1-2; CDR3aa: ASSLGSYRGYT
v_gene: TRBV19; d_gene: NA; len: 12; j_gene: TRBJ1-2; CDR3aa: ASRRGGINYGYT